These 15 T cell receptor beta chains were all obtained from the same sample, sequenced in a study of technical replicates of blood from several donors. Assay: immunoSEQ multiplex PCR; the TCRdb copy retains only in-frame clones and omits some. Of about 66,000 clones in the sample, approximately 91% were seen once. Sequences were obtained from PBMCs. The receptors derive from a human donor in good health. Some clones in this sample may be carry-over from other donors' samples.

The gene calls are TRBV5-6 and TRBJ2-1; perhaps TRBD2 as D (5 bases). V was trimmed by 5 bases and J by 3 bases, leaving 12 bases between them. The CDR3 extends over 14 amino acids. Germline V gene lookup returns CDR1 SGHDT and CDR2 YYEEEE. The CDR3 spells CASSKGVDYNEQFF. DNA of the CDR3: TGTGCCAGCAGTAAGGGAGTCGACTACAATGAGCAGTTCTTC.

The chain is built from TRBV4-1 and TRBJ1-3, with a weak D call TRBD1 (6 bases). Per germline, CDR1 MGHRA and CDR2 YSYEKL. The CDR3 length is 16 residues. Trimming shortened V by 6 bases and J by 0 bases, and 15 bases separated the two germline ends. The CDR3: CASRYSGDLSGNTIYF. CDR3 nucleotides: TGCGCCAGCAGGTACTCAGGGGACCTCTCTGGAAACACCATATATTTT.

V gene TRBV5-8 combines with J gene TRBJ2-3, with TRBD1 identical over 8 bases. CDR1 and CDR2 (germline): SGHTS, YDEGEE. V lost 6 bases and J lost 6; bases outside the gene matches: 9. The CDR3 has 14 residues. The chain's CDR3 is CASTLTGVSDTQYF. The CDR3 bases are TGTGCCAGCACCCTGACAGGGGTGAGCGATACGCAGTATTTT.

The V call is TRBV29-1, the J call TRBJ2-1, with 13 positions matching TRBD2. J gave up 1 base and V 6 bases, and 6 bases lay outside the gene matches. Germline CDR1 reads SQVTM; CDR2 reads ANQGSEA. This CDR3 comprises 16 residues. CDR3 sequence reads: CSVGLAGVGSYNEQFF. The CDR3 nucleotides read TGCAGCGTCGGACTAGCGGGAGTTGGTTCCTACAATGAGCAGTTCTTC.

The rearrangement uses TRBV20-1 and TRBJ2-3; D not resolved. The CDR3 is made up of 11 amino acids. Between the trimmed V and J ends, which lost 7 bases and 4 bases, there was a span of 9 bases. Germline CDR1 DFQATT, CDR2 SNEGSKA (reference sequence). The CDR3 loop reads CSGYSSDTQYF. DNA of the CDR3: TGCAGTGGTTACAGCTCAGATACGCAGTATTTT.

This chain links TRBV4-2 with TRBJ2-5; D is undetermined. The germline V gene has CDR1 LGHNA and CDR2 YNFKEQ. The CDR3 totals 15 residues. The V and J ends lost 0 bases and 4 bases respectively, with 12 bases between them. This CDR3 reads CASSQDYGRPETQYF. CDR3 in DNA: TGTGCCAGCAGCCAAGATTACGGCAGGCCAGAGACCCAGTACTTC.

CDR3 sequence: CASSPLATSTDTQYF. The CDR3 DNA follows: TGTGCCAGCAGCCCACTAGCGACGAGCACAGATACGCAGTATTTT. This chain connects TRBV7-2 to TRBJ2-3; the match to TRBD2 covers 7 bases. The germline V gene has CDR1 SGHTA and CDR2 FQGNSA. Trimming at V came to 5 bases and at J to 0 bases, leaving 5 bases not matched to a gene. The CDR3 spans 15 residues. Based on the CDR3 plus reference TRBV7-2 and TRBJ2-3, the full variable domain is GAGVSQSPSNKVTEKGKDVELRCDPISGHTALYWYRQSLGQGLEFLIYFQGNSAPDKSGLPSDRFSAERTGGSVSTLTIQRTQQEDSAVYLCASSPLATSTDTQYFGPGTRLTVL.

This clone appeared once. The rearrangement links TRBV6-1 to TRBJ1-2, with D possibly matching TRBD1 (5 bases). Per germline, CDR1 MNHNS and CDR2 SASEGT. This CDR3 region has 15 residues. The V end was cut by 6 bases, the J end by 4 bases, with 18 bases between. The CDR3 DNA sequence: TGTGCCAGCAGGCGGGGGACGGACCCCCTCTATGGCTACACCTTC. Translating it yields CASRRGTDPLYGYTF.

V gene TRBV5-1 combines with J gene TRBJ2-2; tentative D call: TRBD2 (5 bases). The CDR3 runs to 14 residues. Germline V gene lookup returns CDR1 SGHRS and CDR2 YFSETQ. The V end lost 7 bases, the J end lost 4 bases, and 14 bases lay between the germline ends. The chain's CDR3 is CASDGAEPTGELFF. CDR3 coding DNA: TGCGCCAGCGACGGAGCGGAGCCCACCGGGGAGCTGTTTTTT.

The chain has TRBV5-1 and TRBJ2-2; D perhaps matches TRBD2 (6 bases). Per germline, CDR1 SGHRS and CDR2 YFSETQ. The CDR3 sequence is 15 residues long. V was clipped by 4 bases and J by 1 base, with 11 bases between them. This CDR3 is CASSPGGLNTGELFF. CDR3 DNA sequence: TGCGCCAGCAGCCCCGGGGGACTGAACACCGGGGAGCTGTTTTTT.

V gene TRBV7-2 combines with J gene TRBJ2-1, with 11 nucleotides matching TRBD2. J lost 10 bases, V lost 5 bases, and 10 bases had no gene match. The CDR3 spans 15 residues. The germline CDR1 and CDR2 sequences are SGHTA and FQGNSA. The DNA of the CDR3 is TGTGCCAGCAGCGCGCTAGCGGGAGGTCCCAGAGAGCAGTTCTTC. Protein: CASSALAGGPREQFF.

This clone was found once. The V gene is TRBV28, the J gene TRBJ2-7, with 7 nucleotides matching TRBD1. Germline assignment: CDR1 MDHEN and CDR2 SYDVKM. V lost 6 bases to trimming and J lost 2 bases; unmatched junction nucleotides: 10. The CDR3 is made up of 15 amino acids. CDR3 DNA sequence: TGTGCCAGCAGGACTCCGGAACAGGGGCCCTACGAGCAGTACTTC. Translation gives CASRTPEQGPYEQYF.

CDR3 nucleotide sequence: TGTGCCAGCAGCCCAATACAGGGCGAGCAGTTCTTC. Its translation: CASSPIQGEQFF. The rearrangement links TRBV5-5 to TRBJ2-1; D possibly corresponds to TRBD1 (6 bases). Trimming removed 4 bases from V and 10 bases from J, with 12 bases in between. Germline V lookup: CDR1 SGHKS, CDR2 YYEKEE (reference sequence). This CDR3 comprises 12 residues.

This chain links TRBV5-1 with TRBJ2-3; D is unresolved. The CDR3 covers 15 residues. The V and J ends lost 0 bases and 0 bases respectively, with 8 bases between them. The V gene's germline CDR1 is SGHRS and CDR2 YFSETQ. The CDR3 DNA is TGCGCCAGCAGCTTGGGGCAGATTAGCACAGATACGCAGTATTTT. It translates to CASSLGQISTDTQYF. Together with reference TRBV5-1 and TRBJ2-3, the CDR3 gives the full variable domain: KAGVTQTPRYLIKTRGQQVTLSCSPISGHRSVSWYQQTPGQGLQFLFEYFSETQRNKGNFPGRFSGRQFSNSRSEMNVSTLELGDSALYLCASSLGQISTDTQYFGPGTRLTVL.

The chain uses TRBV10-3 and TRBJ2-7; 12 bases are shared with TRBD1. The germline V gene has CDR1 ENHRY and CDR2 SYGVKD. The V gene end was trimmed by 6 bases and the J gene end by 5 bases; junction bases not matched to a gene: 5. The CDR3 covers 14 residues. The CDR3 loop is CAIRGTGGSDEQYF. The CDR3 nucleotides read TGTGCCATCAGGGGGACAGGGGGCTCTGACGAGCAGTACTTC.